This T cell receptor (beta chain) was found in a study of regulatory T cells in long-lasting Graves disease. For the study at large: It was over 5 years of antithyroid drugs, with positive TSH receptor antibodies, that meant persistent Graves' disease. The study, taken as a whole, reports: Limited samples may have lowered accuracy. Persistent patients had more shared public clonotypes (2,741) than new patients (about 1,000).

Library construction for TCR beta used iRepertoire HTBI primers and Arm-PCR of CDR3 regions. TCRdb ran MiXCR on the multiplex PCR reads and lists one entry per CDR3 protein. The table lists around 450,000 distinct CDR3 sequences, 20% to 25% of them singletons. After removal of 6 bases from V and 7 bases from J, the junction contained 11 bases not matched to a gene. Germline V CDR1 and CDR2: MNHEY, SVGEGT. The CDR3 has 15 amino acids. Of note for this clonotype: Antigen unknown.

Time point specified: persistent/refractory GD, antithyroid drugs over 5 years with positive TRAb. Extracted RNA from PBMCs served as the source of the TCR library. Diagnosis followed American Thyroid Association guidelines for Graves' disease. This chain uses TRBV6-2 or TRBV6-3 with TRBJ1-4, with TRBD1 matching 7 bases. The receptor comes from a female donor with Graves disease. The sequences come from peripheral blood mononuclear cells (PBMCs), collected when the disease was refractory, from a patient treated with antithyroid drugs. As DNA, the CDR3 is TGTGCCAGCAGATTCTCGACAGGGATTTCTGAAAAACTGTTTTTT. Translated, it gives CASRFSTGISEKLFF.